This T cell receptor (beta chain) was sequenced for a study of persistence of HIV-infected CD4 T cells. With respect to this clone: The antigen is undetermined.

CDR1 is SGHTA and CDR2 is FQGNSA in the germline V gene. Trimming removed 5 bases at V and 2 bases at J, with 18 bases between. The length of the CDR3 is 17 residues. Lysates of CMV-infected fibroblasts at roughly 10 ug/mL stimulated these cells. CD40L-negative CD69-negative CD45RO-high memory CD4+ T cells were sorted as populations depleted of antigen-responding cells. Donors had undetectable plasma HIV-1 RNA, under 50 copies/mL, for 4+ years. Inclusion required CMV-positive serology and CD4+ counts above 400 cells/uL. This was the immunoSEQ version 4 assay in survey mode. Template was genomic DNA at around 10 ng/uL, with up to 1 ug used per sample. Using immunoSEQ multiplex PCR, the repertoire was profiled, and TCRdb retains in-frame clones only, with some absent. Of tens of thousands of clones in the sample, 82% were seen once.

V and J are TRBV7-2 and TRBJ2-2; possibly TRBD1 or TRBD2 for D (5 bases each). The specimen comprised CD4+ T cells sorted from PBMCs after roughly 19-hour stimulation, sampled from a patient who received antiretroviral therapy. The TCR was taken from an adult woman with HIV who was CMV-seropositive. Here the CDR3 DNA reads TGTGCCAGCAGCCAACGTGCAGGGACGTTTAACACCGGGGAGCTGTTTTTT. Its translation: CASSQRAGTFNTGELFF.